The present TCR beta chain was sequenced within a study of regulatory T cells in long-lasting Graves disease. Time point in this sample: newly diagnosed GD, antithyroid drugs for less than 3 months. Scientists built the TCR library using RNA that was extracted from PBMCs. Blood from the periphery, 8 to 9.5 milliliters in all, was drawn into EDTA tubes. The sample holds many counts of this clonotype. Antigen unknown. Whole-study results and caveats: Persistent disease samples used TRBV28, TRBJ1-2 and TRBJ2-5 preferentially.

Building the TCR beta libraries relied on iRepertoire HTBI primers, and CDR3 regions underwent Arm-PCR. TCRdb ran MiXCR on the multiplex PCR reads and lists one entry per CDR3 protein. The table has roughly 560,000 distinct CDR3 sequences, about 15% seen once. Germline CDR1 and CDR2: LGHDT and YNNKEL (reference sequence). CDR3 length: 12 residues. The V and J ends lost 4 bases and 11 bases respectively, with 14 bases between them. This same sample was also taken into another study, of T cells in Graves' hyperthyroidism and ophthalmopathy. That paper adds: Hyperthyroidism was newly diagnosed in patients aged 18 to 65 (duration under 2 months).

Sequencing used peripheral blood mononuclear cells (PBMCs), obtained at new diagnosis, from a patient treated with antithyroid drugs. The TCR was taken from a middle-aged woman with Graves disease. V and J are TRBV3-1 and TRBJ1-1; weak D call: TRBD1 (5 bases). The CDR3 region is CASSPIQGEAFF. For the CDR3, the DNA is TGTGCCAGCAGCCCCATCCAGGGTGAGGCTTTCTTT.